Included here is one T cell receptor beta chain sequence, with context. Its antigen is unknown. Germline-derived CDR1 and CDR2 are LNHDA and SQIVND (reference sequence). The CDR3 loop spans 14 amino acids. V gave up 6 bases and J gave up 5 bases, with 13 bases separating them. The data are from a study of T cell repertoires in cytomegalovirus infection. TCRdb reanalysed the reads using MiXCR and keeps one entry per CDR3 protein. The sample has 80,000 or so distinct CDR3 sequences, about 24% seen once. Here the sequenced sample was CD8+ T cells from cultured PBMCs, taken from culture after CMV antigen stimulation. The TCR sequence derives from a human donor in good health (CMV status not recorded). Some clones in this sample may be carry-over from other donors' samples. The chain joins TRBV19 to TRBJ2-2, with D tentatively TRBD2 (6 bases). CDR3 bases: TGTGCCAGTAGGGACTTTAGCGGTACCGGGGAGCTGTTTTTT. Protein: CASRDFSGTGELFF.